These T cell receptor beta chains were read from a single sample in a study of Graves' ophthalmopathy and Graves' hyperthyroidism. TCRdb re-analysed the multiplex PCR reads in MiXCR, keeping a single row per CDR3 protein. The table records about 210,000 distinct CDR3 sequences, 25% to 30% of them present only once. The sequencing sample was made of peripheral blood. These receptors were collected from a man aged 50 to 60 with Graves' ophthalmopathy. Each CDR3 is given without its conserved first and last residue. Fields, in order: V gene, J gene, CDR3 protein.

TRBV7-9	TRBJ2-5	ASSLDGVKQETQY
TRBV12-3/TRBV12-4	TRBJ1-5	ASSLSLYSNQPQH
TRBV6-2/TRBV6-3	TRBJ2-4	ASRTQWQGENIQY
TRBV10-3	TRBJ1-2	AISESAKFGYT
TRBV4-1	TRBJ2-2	ASSQDRVGELF
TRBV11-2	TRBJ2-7	ASSFSGNNEQY
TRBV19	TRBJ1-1	ASGTGPNTEAF
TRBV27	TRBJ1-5	ASSLKGGATQPQH
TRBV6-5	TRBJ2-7	ASSYSDRGYEQY
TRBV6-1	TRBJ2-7	ASKPGLVPYEQY
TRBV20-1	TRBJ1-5	SVSIGTGQPQH
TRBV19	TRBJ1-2	ASSPRVTSSNYGYT
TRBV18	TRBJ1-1	ASSSDPKGEAF
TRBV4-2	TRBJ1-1	ASSQLGQGRNTEAF
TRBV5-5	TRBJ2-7	ASNPEFEASYEQY
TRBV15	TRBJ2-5	ATSFRDSQETQY
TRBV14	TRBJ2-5	ASSQVGTSRGQETQY
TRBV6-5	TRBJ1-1	ASRGTGVNTEAF
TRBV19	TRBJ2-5	ASSSGLGLGTQY
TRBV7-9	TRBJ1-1	ASIPDADTEAF
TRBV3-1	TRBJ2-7	ASSQDPRGRTPYEQY
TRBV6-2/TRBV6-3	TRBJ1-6	ASRRPAVNSPLH
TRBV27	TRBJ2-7	ASSFAGGSEQY
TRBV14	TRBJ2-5	ASSDPSREETQY
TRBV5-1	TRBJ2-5	ASSGGTGGYQETQY
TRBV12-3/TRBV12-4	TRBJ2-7	ASSGQGFFDEQY
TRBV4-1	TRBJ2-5	ASSRGDRKEETQY
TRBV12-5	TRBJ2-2	ASCVNLGGELF
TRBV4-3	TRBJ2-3	ASSQDRTSGITDTQY
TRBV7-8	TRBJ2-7	ASSETGGRYEQY
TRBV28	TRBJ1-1	ASSLNPLAGSTEAF
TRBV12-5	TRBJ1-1	ASARYTEAF
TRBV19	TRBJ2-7	ASSIEGRYEQY
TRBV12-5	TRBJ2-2	ASGGPADDNTGELF
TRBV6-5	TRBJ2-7	ASSYDVRGYEQY
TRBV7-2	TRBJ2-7	ASSPEPRSSYEQY
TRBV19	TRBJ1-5	ASSSTGAGNQPQH
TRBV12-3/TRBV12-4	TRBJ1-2	ASSPGDSGYT
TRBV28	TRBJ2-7	VTGTLGYEQY
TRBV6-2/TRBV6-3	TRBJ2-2	ASSYPPDRDTGELF
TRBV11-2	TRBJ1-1	ASSLEGNGHTEAF
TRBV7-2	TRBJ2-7	ASSLAPGQSSYEQY
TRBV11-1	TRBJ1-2	ASSLGPTPGYT
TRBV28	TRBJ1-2	ASSPTRTSTNYDYT
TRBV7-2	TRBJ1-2	ASSQRGGHKVGHGYT
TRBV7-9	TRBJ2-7	ASSPGTGGRAEQY
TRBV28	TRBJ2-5	ASALGSAQGQETQY
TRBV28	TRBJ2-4	ASRGQELAKNIQY
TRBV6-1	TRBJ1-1	ASSDHNRITEAF